The rows below give T cell receptor beta chains drawn from one sample of a study of T cells after yellow fever vaccination. TCRdb re-called the 5' RACE reads with MiXCR, one entry per CDR3 protein. The data hold some 350,000 distinct CDR3 sequences, with approximately 6% observed a single time. The starting material was PBMCs, obtained 5 days after the yellow fever booster vaccination. All receptors come from a man in his thirties or forties who received the YFV17D yellow fever vaccine. The CDR3 runs from the conserved cysteine through the conserved F or W. D genes are given only for firm matches. Clone size appears in some rows only: once, few, many, or a class for an expanded clone.

>TRBJ1-5|few|-|15|TRBV6-1
TGTGCCAGCAGATCGGACATTTATAGCAATCAGCCCCAGCATTTT
CASRSDIYSNQPQHF
>TRBJ1-5|-|TRBD1|19|TRBV7-6
TGTGCCAGCAGCTTAACCTCCCATCTCGGACAGGGAGGCGGCCAGCCCCAGCATTTT
CASSLTSHLGQGGGQPQHF
>TRBJ2-2|few|TRBD2|20|TRBV3-1
TGTGCCAGCAGCCAAGGTACTAGCGGGAGCCCCACTCCGCGCACCGGGGAGCTGTTTTTT
CASSQGTSGSPTPRTGELFF
>TRBJ1-5|many|-|12|TRBV7-9
TGTGCCAGCAACCTTCCCAATCAGCCCCAGCATTTT
CASNLPNQPQHF
>TRBJ2-1|-|-|15|TRBV24-1
TGTGCCACCCCCTATGCCGGGATGGGATACAATGAGCAGTTCTTC
CATPYAGMGYNEQFF
>TRBJ1-1|few|-|17|TRBV6-2/TRBV6-3
TGTGCCAGCAGTTATTTTCTGGGGACGAAAAGAGACACTGAAGCTTTCTTT
CASSYFLGTKRDTEAFF
>TRBJ2-1|many|TRBD2|13|TRBV20-1
TGCAGTGCTAGCTTGGGACTAGCGGGAGAAATGTTCTTC
CSASLGLAGEMFF
>TRBJ2-2|many|-|14|TRBV12-3/TRBV12-4
TGTGCCAGCAGTCACAGGTCTAACACCGGGGAGCTGTTTTTT
CASSHRSNTGELFF
>TRBJ2-5|few|-|15|TRBV7-2
TGTGCCAGCAGCTTCGCCGGGAGCCGACAAGAGACCCAGTACTTC
CASSFAGSRQETQYF
>TRBJ1-1|-|TRBD1|14|TRBV5-1
TGCGCCAGCAGCTTGGGGACAGGGGGCACTGAAGCTTTCTTT
CASSLGTGGTEAFF
>TRBJ2-3|-|TRBD1|17|TRBV29-1
TGCAGCGTTGTTGGGAATAAACAGGGGATCAGCACAGATACGCAGTATTTT
CSVVGNKQGISTDTQYF
>TRBJ2-1|-|TRBD2|13|TRBV20-1
TGCAGTGCTCCAAGGACTAGCGGCGGTGAGCAGTTCTTC
CSAPRTSGGEQFF
>TRBJ2-7|few|TRBD1|14|TRBV4-3
TGCGCCAGCAGCCCCCAGGGGGTCTCCTACGAGCAGTACTTC
CASSPQGVSYEQYF
>TRBJ2-6|-|-|18|TRBV4-2
TGTGCCAGCAGCCAAGAGACGGCTAGCAGCTCTGGGGCCAACGTCCTGACTTTC
CASSQETASSSGANVLTF
>TRBJ2-5|-|TRBD1|14|TRBV18
TGTGCCAGCGCCCGGGACAGGGGCCAAGAGACCCAGTACTTC
CASARDRGQETQYF
>TRBJ1-6|-|TRBD1|15|TRBV19
TGTGCCAGTAGGCCCGAGGACAGGGGAAATTCACCCCTCCACTTT
CASRPEDRGNSPLHF
>TRBJ2-1|-|-|16|TRBV3-1
TGTGCCAGCAGCCAAGCCCGGCCTGCGGACTACAATGAGCAGTTCTTC
CASSQARPADYNEQFF
>TRBJ2-7|few|-|12|TRBV11-2
TGTGCCAGCAGCTTAGCTTACCCCGAGCAGTACTTC
CASSLAYPEQYF
>TRBJ2-1|-|-|16|TRBV20-1
TGCAGTGCTAGGTTGCGGGGCGCGAGCTCCTACAATGAGCAGTTCTTC
CSARLRGASSYNEQFF
>TRBJ2-1|many|-|15|TRBV9
TGTGCCAGCAGCGTAGTGGGAAACAGGTACAATGAGCAGTTCTTC
CASSVVGNRYNEQFF
>TRBJ2-1|few|TRBD1|15|TRBV11-2
TGTGCCAGCAACCCAGGGGGCCGCTCCTACAATGAGCAGTTCTTC
CASNPGGRSYNEQFF
>TRBJ1-5|many|-|12|TRBV27
TGTGCCAGCAGTTTTCCCAATCAGCCCCAGCATTTT
CASSFPNQPQHF
>TRBJ2-1|many|TRBD2|15|TRBV12-3/TRBV12-4
TGTGCCAGCAAGGACCTGGCTAGCGGATATAATGAGCAGTTCTTC
CASKDLASGYNEQFF
>TRBJ2-7|-|TRBD2|18|TRBV11-2
TGTGCCAGCAGCTTAGGGACCTACGGGACTAGCGGCCCCTACGAGCAGTACTTC
CASSLGTYGTSGPYEQYF
>TRBJ2-7|many|-|16|TRBV27
TGTGCCAGCAGGAGAGGACAGACCACTGCCTCCTACGAGCAGTACTTC
CASRRGQTTASYEQYF
>TRBJ2-1|-|-|14|TRBV5-1
TGCGCCAGCAGCTTGGTTTCTAGCAGCAATGAGCAGTTCTTC
CASSLVSSSNEQFF
>TRBJ2-5|many|-|14|TRBV20-1
TGCAGTGCTAGAGAGGTCGGCCACCAAGAGACCCAGTACTTC
CSAREVGHQETQYF
>TRBJ1-1|few|-|12|TRBV29-1
TGCAGCGTTTCGTTCATGAACACTGAAGCTTTCTTT
CSVSFMNTEAFF
>TRBJ2-7|many|-|14|TRBV14
TGTGCCAGCAGACGGGCCGGGGGTCCCTACGAGCAGTACTTC
CASRRAGGPYEQYF
>TRBJ2-1|-|TRBD2|16|TRBV7-8
TGTGCCAGCAGCTCCACCCGGACTAGCGGGAGTAATGAGCAGTTCTTC
CASSSTRTSGSNEQFF
>TRBJ2-5|-|TRBD1|15|TRBV6-2/TRBV6-3
TGTGCCAGCAGTTACCCCAACAGGGGACAAGAGACCCAGTACTTC
CASSYPNRGQETQYF
>TRBJ2-7|few|-|12|TRBV20-1
TGCAGTGCTATCAAAGGGACCTACGAGCAGTACTTC
CSAIKGTYEQYF
>TRBJ2-7|-|-|13|TRBV20-1
TGCAGTGCAGACCTTGGGCACTCCTACGAGCAGTACTTC
CSADLGHSYEQYF
>TRBJ2-1|few|-|13|TRBV5-6
TGTGCCAGCAGCCGTACTAGCTACGCGGAGCAGTTCTTC
CASSRTSYAEQFF
>TRBJ2-1|few|-|19|TRBV21-1
TGTGCCAGCAGCAAATTCGGGGAAGCGGGAGAAGGGTCCTACAATGAGCAGTTCTTC
CASSKFGEAGEGSYNEQFF
>TRBJ2-3|many|-|13|TRBV20-1
TGCAGTGCTAGAGACGGAACTACAGATACGCAGTATTTT
CSARDGTTDTQYF
>TRBJ2-3|few|TRBD2|16|TRBV29-1
TGCAGCGTTGATGGACTAGCGGGTGGAGAGAGGGATACGCAGTATTTT
CSVDGLAGGERDTQYF
>TRBJ2-7|few|TRBD2|16|TRBV4-2
TGTGCCAGCAGCCAAGAGTGGCTAGCGGGGAACTACGAGCAGTACTTC
CASSQEWLAGNYEQYF
>TRBJ2-1|many|-|11|TRBV6-5
TGTGCCAGCATGGATGGACATGAGCAGTTCTTC
CASMDGHEQFF
>TRBJ2-7|many|TRBD2|15|TRBV3-1
TGTGCCAGCAGCTTAAATTCAGCGGGGCACTACGAGCAGTACTTC
CASSLNSAGHYEQYF
>TRBJ2-7|-|-|16|TRBV7-2
TGTGCCAGCAGCTCCCCCGGGACATCCCCCACCTACGAGCAGTACTTC
CASSSPGTSPTYEQYF